A selection of T cell receptor beta chains follows, all from one sample in a study of blood T cell repertoires in COVID-19. The data were produced by immunoSEQ multiplex PCR, yet TCRdb's version contains in-frame clones alone and is incomplete. The sample lists under 70,000 clones, just under 80% occurring once. Sequences were obtained from peripheral blood. Receptor source: a human donor in a cohort sampled during active COVID-19. The CDR3 runs from the conserved cysteine through the conserved F or W. A D gene is named only where the DNA matches it firmly. A clone size is listed for some rows: how often the clone was seen (once, few, many), or a class if it is expanded.

V gene	J gene	clone size	D gene	CDR3 protein	CDR3 DNA
TRBV27	TRBJ2-6	once	TRBD1	CASSLGRTGTHSGANVLTF	TGTGCCAGCAGTTTAGGAAGGACAGGGACCCACTCTGGGGCCAACGTCCTGACTTTC
TRBV2	TRBJ2-7	.	.	CASRAGQQYEQYF	TGTGCCAGCAGGGCGGGACAGCAATACGAGCAGTACTTC
TRBV9	TRBJ2-7	.	.	CASSPPGVARHEQYF	TGTGCCAGCAGCCCCCCGGGAGTAGCTAGGCACGAGCAGTACTTC
TRBV18	TRBJ1-5	.	.	CASSRFGTLEQPQHF	TGTGCCAGCTCACGTTTCGGGACACTCGAACAGCCCCAGCATTTT
TRBV7-2	TRBJ2-1	.	TRBD2	CASSATLAGAGEQFF	TGTGCCAGCAGCGCAACGCTAGCGGGGGCGGGTGAGCAGTTCTTC
TRBV28	TRBJ1-6	.	TRBD1	CASWDRVLSYNSPLHF	TGTGCCAGCTGGGACAGGGTCCTCTCCTATAATTCACCCCTCCACTTT
TRBV10-3	TRBJ2-3	.	TRBD2	CAIRETSGRTDTQYF	TGTGCCATCAGAGAGACTAGCGGGAGGACAGATACGCAGTATTTT
TRBV7-2	TRBJ2-3	once	TRBD2	CASSLVSSGSGTDTQYF	TGTGCCAGCAGCTTAGTTTCTAGCGGGAGTGGAACAGATACGCAGTATTTT
TRBV5-1	TRBJ2-5	.	TRBD1	CASSKGTGAGETQYF	TGCGCCAGCAGCAAAGGGACAGGGGCCGGAGAGACCCAGTACTTC
TRBV27	TRBJ1-5	.	TRBD1	CASSRYRGNQPQHF	TGTGCCAGCAGTCGGTACAGGGGGAATCAGCCCCAGCATTTT
TRBV7-8	TRBJ2-3	.	.	CASSLQHADTQYF	TGTGCCAGCAGCTTACAACACGCAGATACGCAGTATTTT
TRBV10-3	TRBJ2-7	.	.	CAITATPSSYEQYF	TGTGCCATCACCGCTACCCCTAGTTCCTACGAGCAGTACTTC
TRBV5-6	TRBJ1-2	.	.	CASSLVVQGYGYTF	TGTGCCAGCAGCTTGGTTGTCCAGGGCTATGGCTACACCTTC
TRBV10-3	TRBJ1-2	.	.	CATSSPGRSGYTF	TGTGCCACTTCGAGCCCAGGGCGCTCCGGCTACACCTTC